One and the same sample provided the 16 T cell receptor beta chains below, sequenced in a study of Tregs in tolerant kidney transplant recipients. Clones were sequenced by immunoSEQ multiplex PCR, and TCRdb holds only the in-frame ones, with some missing. The sample table sets out roughly 32,000 clones. The specimen was CD8+ T cells from blood, collected before the transplant. The receptors were sampled from a human donor who received a combined kidney and bone marrow transplant.

Notes on this clone: Coverage ceases 3 residues before the CDR3 finishes, and the germline J gene fills in the end. V is TRBV19 and J is TRBJ2-7; D call uncertain. This CDR3 contains 13 residues. Germline V gene sequence: CDR1 LNHDA, CDR2 SQIVND (reference sequence). The V end lost 5 bases, the J end lost 1 base, and 9 bases lay between the germline ends. CDR3 sequence: CASSHGPSYEQYF. CDR3 DNA (partial): TGTGCCAGTAGTCATGGGCCTTCCTACGAG.

For this clone: Read data end 3 residues before the CDR3 end; the end is taken from the germline J gene. V and J are TRBV19 and TRBJ1-3, with no clear D. Germline V gene sequence: CDR1 LNHDA, CDR2 SQIVND (reference sequence). Trimming took 7 bases from V and 0 from J, leaving 10 bases between them. The CDR3 contains 14 residues. The CDR3 loop is CASNAGLSGNTIYF. Incomplete CDR3 DNA: TGTGCCAGTAACGCAGGACTCTCTGGAAACACC.

For this clone: The read gets to within 3 residues of the CDR3 end, and the germline J gene fills in the rest. The rearrangement uses TRBV29-1 and TRBJ2-3; 9 nucleotides line up with TRBD2. The CDR3 consists of 14 residues. V trimming: 3 bases; J trimming: 2 bases; junction bases outside the gene matches: 3. The germline V gene has CDR1 SQVTM and CDR2 ANQGSEA. The DNA read from the CDR3 is TGCAGCGTTGACCTAGCGGGAAACACAGATACG. Protein sequence: CSVDLAGNTDT. The complete CDR3 protein is CSVDLAGNTDTQYF.

As concerns this clone: Coverage ceases 3 residues before the CDR3 finishes, and the germline J gene fills in the end. The V and J genes are TRBV19 and TRBJ2-5, with D perhaps TRBD2 (6 bases). Germline CDR1 and CDR2: LNHDA and SQIVND (reference sequence). Deletions cut 3 bases from V and 4 bases from J, with 15 bases between. The length of the CDR3 is 15 residues. This CDR3 reads CASSMGGGRAETQYF. Incomplete CDR3 DNA: TGTGCCAGTAGTATGGGGGGTGGGAGAGCAGAGACC.

Comments on this clone: With the read ending 3 residues before the CDR3 end, the germline J gene is used to fill in that end. V is TRBV6-4 and J is TRBJ1-4; D is possibly TRBD1 (6 bases). CDR3 size: 16 residues. Germline V gene sequence: CDR1 MRHNA, CDR2 SNTAGT. Trimming took off 1 base at V and 4 bases at J, with 13 bases between the two ends. The sequenced CDR3 bases are TGTGCCAGCAGTGACTTCGGGGGGACAAGTAATGAAAAA. This codes for CASSDFGGTSNEK. The CDR3, in full, reads CASSDFGGTSNEKLFF.

Comments on this clone: The sequenced fragment ends 3 residues before the CDR3 boundary, so the rest is inferred from the germline J gene. This chain joins TRBV5-6 and TRBJ2-1; 10 nucleotides match TRBD1. The CDR3 has 15 amino acids. The V gene's germline CDR1 is SGHDT and CDR2 YYEEEE. V shed 5 bases and J 3 bases; nucleotides not matched to a gene: 5. The covered CDR3 bases are TGTGCCAGCAGTTACGGACAGGGGGTCTACAATGAG. It translates to CASSYGQGVYNE. The whole CDR3 is CASSYGQGVYNEQFF.

Incomplete CDR3 DNA: TGTGCCAGCAGGCCGGGGGGTCTAGAGACC. It specifies CASRPGGLET. The whole CDR3 reads CASRPGGLETQYF. The chain couples TRBV11-2 to TRBJ2-5, with TRBD2 matching over 7 bases. The sequenced fragment ends 3 residues before the CDR3 boundary, so the rest is inferred from the germline J gene. Germline V gene lookup returns CDR1 SGHAT and CDR2 FQNNGV. Germline trimming cut 6 bases from V and 4 bases from J; bases unmatched to any gene: 5. The CDR3 loop spans 13 amino acids.

In regard to this clone: The read stops 3 residues short of the end of the CDR3; the missing end is completed from the germline J gene. The rearrangement uses TRBV20-1 and TRBJ2-3; tentative D call: TRBD1 (5 bases). The CDR3 contains 15 residues. CDR1 and CDR2 from the germline V gene are DFQATT and SNEGSKA (reference sequence). Trimming left V 0 bases short and J 2 bases short, with 12 bases between. The CDR3 loop reads CSAREQTALTDTQYF. The part of the CDR3 DNA that was read is TGCAGTGCTAGAGAACAGACAGCCCTCACAGATACG.

A remark on this clone: The read ends 3 residues shy of where the CDR3 ends; the end is completed using the germline J gene. The chain is built from TRBV29-1 and TRBJ2-7, with D possibly TRBD1 on 6 matching bases. Germline-derived CDR1 and CDR2 are SQVTM and ANQGSEA. The CDR3 runs to 13 residues. Trimming stripped 5 bases from V and 1 base from J, with 12 bases between. Here the CDR3 reads CSVFGRGSYEQYF. Partial CDR3 DNA: TGCAGCGTTTTTGGCAGGGGATCCTACGAG.

A word on this clone: From the germline J gene comes the end of the CDR3, since the read stops 3 residues before it. The rearrangement joins TRBV19 to TRBJ2-7, with TRBD2 as a possible D gene (6 bases). V lost 7 bases and J 6 bases, leaving 13 bases between the germline ends. The CDR3 has 12 amino acids. CDR1 is LNHDA, CDR2 SQIVND, per germline (reference sequence). The CDR3 bases that were read are TGTGCCAGTATCGGCGGGGTCGGCGAG. Protein: CASIGGVGE. The complete CDR3 reads CASIGGVGEQYF.

About this clone: The read terminates 3 residues ahead of where the CDR3 ends, so the germline J gene completes it. V gene TRBV10-3 combines with J gene TRBJ2-1; 7 bases align to TRBD2. The germline CDR1 and CDR2 sequences are ENHRY and SYGVKD. Unmatched junction bases numbered 7, after V lost 7 bases and J lost 4 bases. The CDR3 consists of 14 residues. CDR3 loop: CAITPLAEYNEQFF. Incomplete CDR3 DNA: TGTGCCATCACGCCCCTAGCGGAGTACAATGAG.

Comments on this clone: From the germline J gene comes the end of the CDR3, since the read stops 3 residues before it. The chain employs TRBV7-9 and TRBJ2-2, with a tentative D call TRBD2 (5 bases). The CDR3 totals 13 residues. CDR1 is SEHNR and CDR2 is FQNEAQ in the germline V gene (reference sequence). V gave up 2 bases and J gave up 7 bases, with 8 bases separating them. The CDR3 reads CASSLRGGGELFF. CDR3 DNA, as far as it was read: TGTGCCAGCAGCTTACGGGGTGGCGGGGAG.

As to this clone: Read data end 3 residues before the CDR3 end; the end is taken from the germline J gene. J is TRBJ2-7 and V is TRBV7-6, with 7 bases matching TRBD1. The CDR3 extends over 13 amino acids. The ends lost 3 bases at V and 6 bases at J; junction bases unmatched: 5. Germline-derived CDR1 and CDR2 are SGHVS and FNYEAQ. The sequenced CDR3 bases are TGTGCCAGCAGCTTTACAGGGGTTGGCGAG. It translates to CASSFTGVGE. Given in full, the CDR3 is CASSFTGVGEQYF.

The CDR3: CASSDPDTKETQYF. The CDR3 DNA, read in part, is TGTGCCAGTAGTGACCCGGACACCAAAGAGACC. The chain is built from TRBV19 and TRBJ2-5; tentative D call: TRBD1 (5 bases). The CDR3 end lies 3 residues beyond the end of the read and is filled in from the germline J gene. From germline, CDR1 is LNHDA and CDR2 SQIVND (reference sequence). The V and J ends lost 5 bases and 3 bases respectively, with 13 bases between them. The CDR3 length is 14 residues.

Concerning this clone itself: The CDR3 extends 3 residues past the end of the read, so its final part is completed from the germline J gene. The chain has TRBV19 and TRBJ2-2; a weak D match, TRBD1 (5 bases). V lost 10 bases to trimming and J lost 4 bases, with 10 bases between them. This CDR3 spans 12 amino acids. CDR1 is LNHDA and CDR2 is SQIVND in the germline V gene (reference sequence). The CDR3 loop is CATGQGTGELFF. CDR3 bases read: TGTGCCACCGGCCAGGGCACCGGGGAG.

On this clone: The read gets to within 3 residues of the CDR3 end, and the germline J gene fills in the rest. The chain carries TRBV7-6 and TRBJ2-5; D unclear. Between the trimmed V and J ends, which lost 5 bases and 2 bases, there was a span of 15 bases. This CDR3 has 15 amino acids. Looked up from germline, CDR1 is SGHVS and CDR2 is FNYEAQ. The CDR3 bases that were read are TGTGCCAGCAGCCAAGGATTGACGGGTCAAGAGACC. Its protein is CASSQGLTGQET. From start to end, the CDR3 is CASSQGLTGQETQYF.